Presented here are 14 T cell receptor beta chains from one specimen sequenced in a study of blood T cell repertoires in COVID-19. Measured with immunoSEQ multiplex PCR; TCRdb has only the in-frame clones, and not every one. This sample has about 220,000 clones, with roughly four fifths found just once. The material sequenced was PBMCs or T cells enriched from blood (not recorded which). The receptors derive from a woman aged 40 to 50 with acute COVID-19.

The chain has TRBV27 and TRBJ2-1, with 7 bases fitting TRBD2. This CDR3 contains 17 residues. Per germline, CDR1 MNHEY and CDR2 SMNVEV (reference sequence). Losses at the gene ends were 0 bases for V and 8 bases for J; bases not matched to a gene: 13. Written as DNA, the CDR3 is TGTGCCAGCAGTTTATCAGGGTATCTAGCGGTCCCCCATGAGCAGTTCTTC. Residues: CASSLSGYLAVPHEQFF.

The rearrangement links TRBV14 to TRBJ2-1, with D unclear. CDR1 is SGHDN and CDR2 is FVKESK in the germline V gene. The CDR3 covers 14 residues. V gave up 5 bases and J gave up 7 bases, with 15 bases separating them. CDR3 in amino acids: CASSRDYVDNEQFF. The CDR3 nucleotides are TGTGCCAGCAGCAGAGATTATGTCGATAATGAGCAGTTCTTC.

This clone is a singleton in its sample. CDR3: CASSQYRGLTEAFF. The CDR3 region has the DNA TGTGCCAGCAGCCAGTACAGGGGGCTTACTGAAGCTTTCTTT. V and J are TRBV3-1 (or the pseudogene TRBV3-2) and TRBJ1-1; 9 bases match TRBD1. CDR1 LGHDT and CDR2 YNNKEL come from the germline V gene (reference sequence). The CDR3 spans 14 residues. Germline trimming cut 3 bases from V and 5 bases from J; bases unmatched to any gene: 4.

The V call is TRBV12-5, the J call TRBJ1-2; 8 bases are a match to TRBD1. Germline CDR1 LGHNT, CDR2 FRNRAP. CDR3 size: 15 residues. J gave up 1 base and V 2 bases, and 3 bases lay outside the gene matches. The CDR3 sequence is CASGLYTGGNYGYTF. The DNA of the CDR3 is TGTGCTAGTGGTTTGTACACAGGGGGTAACTATGGCTACACCTTC. Drawing the rest from reference TRBV12-5 and TRBJ1-2, the complete variable domain is DARVTQTPRHKVTEMGQEVTMRCQPILGHNTVFWYRQTMMQGLELLAYFRNRAPLDDSGMPKDRFSAEMPDATLATLKIQPSEPRDSAVYFCASGLYTGGNYGYTFGSGTRLTVV.

The chain uses TRBV20-1 and TRBJ1-2; no reliable D call. CDR3 length: 10 residues. Germline V gene data show CDR1 as DFQATT and CDR2 as SNEGSKA (reference sequence). The CDR3, as DNA: TGCAGCCCGCGGCTCTATGGCTACACCTTC. It yields the protein CSPRLYGYTF.

V is TRBV18 and J is TRBJ2-5; 13 positions match TRBD2. Germline V lookup: CDR1 KGHSH, CDR2 LQKENI. J lost 2 bases, V lost 0 bases, and 0 bases had no gene match. This CDR3 is built from 16 residues. The DNA of the CDR3 is TGTGCCAGCTCACCACCGGGACTAGCGGGACAAGAGACCCAGTACTTC. Translation gives CASSPPGLAGQETQYF.

This clone appeared a few times. This chain joins TRBV11-1 and TRBJ1-6; TRBD1 matches at 7 bases. The V gene's germline CDR1 is SGHAT and CDR2 FQDESV (reference sequence). J was trimmed by 7 bases and V by 5 bases; bases with no gene match: 5. The CDR3 runs to 14 residues. The CDR3 bases are TGTGCCAGCAGCATTACAGGGGCCAATTCACCCCTCCACTTT. Encoded protein: CASSITGANSPLHF.

The chain recombines TRBV6-4 with TRBJ2-3, with 9 nucleotides matching TRBD2. Germline assignment: CDR1 MRHNA and CDR2 SNTAGT. CDR3 length: 16 residues. With 6 bases clipped from V and 5 bases from J, the junction kept 12 bases outside the gene matches. The CDR3 DNA reads as TGTGCCAGCAGCGGGGCCCCGGGACTAGCAATAGATACGCAGTATTTT. Its protein is CASSGAPGLAIDTQYF.

The chain links TRBV9 to TRBJ2-1, with 7 bases identical to TRBD1. This CDR3 spans 15 amino acids. With 3 bases clipped from V and 3 bases from J, the junction kept 6 bases outside the gene matches. CDR1 and CDR2 (germline): SGDLS, YYNGEE. The CDR3 loop is CASSADRAGYNEQFF. As DNA, the CDR3 is TGTGCCAGCAGCGCCGACAGGGCGGGCTACAATGAGCAGTTCTTC.

The rearrangement uses TRBV29-1 and TRBJ1-1; possibly TRBD1 for D (5 bases). Germline CDR1 and CDR2: SQVTM and ANQGSEA. Deletions cut 6 bases from V and 4 bases from J, with 12 bases between. The CDR3 consists of 12 residues. The CDR3 sequence is CSVTPGGTEAFF. Here the CDR3 DNA reads TGCAGCGTCACCCCCGGGGGCACTGAAGCTTTCTTT.

V and J are TRBV11-2 and TRBJ2-2, with D perhaps matching TRBD2 (6 bases). The CDR3 sequence is 14 residues long. V gave up 3 bases and J gave up 5 bases, with 10 bases separating them. Germline V gene lookup returns CDR1 SGHAT and CDR2 FQNNGV. The CDR3 DNA sequence: TGTGCCAGCAGCTTGGGAGGTAGTACCGGGGAGCTGTTTTTT. Amino acids: CASSLGGSTGELFF.

The chain joins TRBV19 to TRBJ1-2; a weak D match, TRBD1 (6 bases). The V end was cut by 1 base, the J end by 3 bases, with 12 bases between. The CDR3 consists of 15 residues. CDR1 LNHDA and CDR2 SQIVND come from the germline V gene (reference sequence). CDR3 region: CASSIAQGWDYGYTF. CDR3 nucleotide sequence: TGTGCCAGTAGTATAGCACAGGGCTGGGACTATGGCTACACCTTC.

In this sample, this clone turned up once. CDR3 protein: CSASVKGETQYF. For the CDR3, the DNA is TGCAGTGCTAGTGTAAAGGGGGAGACCCAGTACTTC. The chain recombines TRBV20-1 with TRBJ2-5, with TRBD1 as a possible D gene (5 bases). V was trimmed by 3 bases and J by 5 bases, leaving 10 bases between them. Germline V gives CDR1 DFQATT, CDR2 SNEGSKA (reference sequence). The CDR3 sequence is 12 residues long.

This chain connects TRBV11-2 to TRBJ2-7; D is unresolved. The ends were cut back, 0 bases at V and 6 bases at J, with 9 bases in the middle. Germline V gene data show CDR1 as SGHAT and CDR2 as FQNNGV. The CDR3 has 13 amino acids. This chain's CDR3 is CASSLDSLVEQYF. In DNA form, the CDR3 reads TGTGCCAGCAGCTTAGATTCGCTAGTCGAGCAGTACTTC.